This is a list of T cell receptor beta chains from one sample in a study of early T cells in non-severe SARS-CoV-2 infection. TCRdb re-called the 5' RACE reads with MiXCR, one entry per CDR3 protein. The data contain approximately 40,000 distinct CDR3 sequences, 9.5% to 13% of them singletons. The sequenced material came from whole blood. These receptors all stem from an adult who was a healthcare worker with PCR-confirmed SARS-CoV-2 infection or an uninfected control (not recorded which). CDR3s include the opening cysteine and the closing phenylalanine or tryptophan. The order of the fields is CDR3 protein, CDR3 DNA, J gene, clone size, D gene, V gene. D genes are given only for firm matches. Some rows have no size entry. The others give once, few or many, or a class for an expanded clone.

CASSESGVSLGFF,TGCGCCAGCAGTGAGTCGGGGGTCTCCTTGGGTTTCTTT,TRBJ1-1,many,.,TRBV10-2
CASSRQGADYGYTF,TGTGCCAGCAGCCGACAGGGGGCGGACTATGGCTACACCTTC,TRBJ1-2,.,TRBD1,TRBV5-6
CASSQVEAGGLSNQPQHF,TGCGCCAGCAGCCAAGTTGAGGCAGGGGGCCTTAGCAATCAGCCCCAGCATTTT,TRBJ1-5,many,TRBD1,TRBV4-1
CASSKNRGSYEQYF,TGCGCCAGCAGCAAAAACAGGGGATCCTACGAGCAGTACTTC,TRBJ2-7,.,TRBD1,TRBV4-1
CASSLPTGPSSGNTIYF,TGTGCCAGCAGCTTACCTACAGGGCCGAGCTCTGGAAACACCATATATTTT,TRBJ1-3,many,.,TRBV7-9
CASSARQVSEQYF,TGTGCCAGCAGCGCCAGACAGGTGAGCGAGCAGTACTTC,TRBJ2-7,.,.,TRBV9
CASRPGTLHNQPQHF,TGTGCCAGCAGACCCGGGACACTGCACAATCAGCCCCAGCATTTT,TRBJ1-5,few,.,TRBV5-8
CASSQNTGREAKNIQYF,TGCGCCAGCAGCCAAAACACAGGTCGTGAGGCCAAAAACATTCAGTACTTC,TRBJ2-4,.,.,TRBV4-3
CASSLGNLAESTDTQYF,TGCGCCAGCAGCTTGGGAAATTTGGCAGAAAGCACAGATACGCAGTATTTT,TRBJ2-3,few,.,TRBV5-1
CASTREALAEETQYF,TGTGCCAGCACCAGGGAGGCACTAGCGGAAGAGACCCAGTACTTC,TRBJ2-5,few,TRBD2,TRBV5-8
CASSLSLFRDSYEQYF,TGTGCCAGCAGCTTATCCCTCTTCCGGGACTCCTACGAGCAGTACTTC,TRBJ2-7,.,.,TRBV7-3
CASSFRDRENYGYTF,TGTGCCAGCAGCTTCCGGGACAGGGAAAACTATGGCTACACCTTC,TRBJ1-2,many,TRBD1,TRBV7-2
CASSRGGAIAGELFF,TGTGCCAGCAGCCGCGGGGGGGCCATAGCCGGGGAGCTGTTTTTT,TRBJ2-2,few,TRBD2,TRBV27
CASSKQGAHLEQYF,TGTGCCAGTAGTAAACAGGGGGCTCATCTCGAGCAGTACTTC,TRBJ2-7,few,TRBD1,TRBV19
CSATRLAGGVIDTQYF,TGCAGTGCCACCCGACTAGCGGGAGGAGTAATAGATACGCAGTATTTT,TRBJ2-3,.,TRBD2,TRBV20-1
CASGYTSGGAYTGELFF,TGTGCTAGTGGCTATACTAGCGGGGGGGCTTACACCGGGGAGCTGTTTTTT,TRBJ2-2,few,TRBD2,TRBV12-5
CASSWGGNQPQHF,TGTGCCAGCAGCTGGGGTGGCAATCAGCCCCAGCATTTT,TRBJ1-5,few,.,TRBV7-6
CASSSNSGLRGGELFF,TGCGCCAGCAGCTCTAACTCGGGACTACGAGGCGGGGAGCTGTTTTTT,TRBJ2-2,.,TRBD2,TRBV5-1
CASSLGGPQHF,TGTGCCAGCAGTTTGGGGGGGCCCCAGCATTTT,TRBJ1-5,many,.,TRBV6-2/TRBV6-3
CASSGLRSNQPQHF,TGTGCCAGCAGCGGACTCAGGAGCAATCAGCCCCAGCATTTT,TRBJ1-5,many,.,TRBV6-5
CASSWVFSTDTQYF,TGTGCCAGCAGCTGGGTCTTCAGCACAGATACGCAGTATTTT,TRBJ2-3,many,.,TRBV11-2
CASSPGARENEQFF,TGTGCCAGCAGCCCGGGGGCTCGGGAAAATGAGCAGTTCTTC,TRBJ2-1,many,.,TRBV7-6
CASSYSKGVGNTIYF,TGTGCCAGCAGCTATTCTAAGGGCGTTGGAAACACCATATATTTT,TRBJ1-3,many,.,TRBV7-2
CATRDRPGGLNTEAFF,TGTGCCACCCGAGACCGCCCGGGGGGACTGAATACTGAAGCTTTCTTT,TRBJ1-1,many,.,TRBV12-3/TRBV12-4
CATSDLRLASEETQYF,TGTGCCACCAGTGATCTGCGACTAGCGAGCGAAGAGACCCAGTACTTC,TRBJ2-5,.,TRBD2,TRBV24-1
CASSERDRGRTEAFF,TGTGCCAGCAGCGAGAGGGACAGGGGGCGAACTGAAGCTTTCTTT,TRBJ1-1,few,TRBD1,TRBV9
CASSATGDNTEAFF,TGTGCCAGCAGCGCGACAGGAGATAACACTGAAGCTTTCTTT,TRBJ1-1,few,.,TRBV6-2/TRBV6-3
CASSLVDPTEAFF,TGTGCCAGCAGCTTAGTCGATCCCACTGAAGCTTTCTTT,TRBJ1-1,many,.,TRBV7-2
CSVAAETKQFF,TGCAGCGTTGCCGCCGAGACGAAGCAGTTCTTC,TRBJ2-1,many,.,TRBV29-1
CAWSASGGAAETQYF,TGTGCCTGGAGTGCGAGCGGGGGGGCAGCTGAGACCCAGTACTTC,TRBJ2-5,few,TRBD2,TRBV30
CASSLIPPYEQYF,TGTGCCAGCAGCTTAATCCCTCCCTACGAGCAGTACTTC,TRBJ2-7,few,.,TRBV7-6
CASREKGLAGVAKNIQYF,TGTGCCAGCAGAGAGAAGGGACTAGCGGGGGTAGCCAAAAACATTCAGTACTTC,TRBJ2-4,.,TRBD2,TRBV27
CASAGLKGSPLHF,TGTGCCAGCGCGGGACTAAAGGGGTCACCCCTCCACTTT,TRBJ1-6,many,.,TRBV2
CASSLARGAGTDTQYF,TGTGCCAGCAGCTTAGCTCGGGGGGCGGGCACAGATACGCAGTATTTT,TRBJ2-3,.,.,TRBV7-2
CASARGPRAGELFF,TGTGCCAGCGCAAGGGGGCCGAGGGCCGGGGAGCTGTTTTTT,TRBJ2-2,many,TRBD1,TRBV2
CSVVVATDTQYF,TGCAGCGTTGTAGTCGCAACAGATACGCAGTATTTT,TRBJ2-3,.,.,TRBV29-1
CASSLSRTDTQYF,TGTGCCAGCAGCCTTAGTCGCACAGATACGCAGTATTTT,TRBJ2-3,many,.,TRBV9
CATRLAIQETQYF,TGTGCCACCCGGCTGGCGATTCAAGAGACCCAGTACTTC,TRBJ2-5,.,.,TRBV18
CASSLRDGNTGELFF,TGTGCCAGCAGCTTGAGGGACGGGAACACCGGGGAGCTGTTTTTT,TRBJ2-2,few,.,TRBV5-4
CASRAYNEQFF,TGTGCCAGCAGGGCCTACAATGAGCAGTTCTTC,TRBJ2-1,few,.,TRBV2
CASSSYMASHEQFF,TGTGCCAGCAGCTCTTACATGGCCTCCCATGAGCAGTTCTTC,TRBJ2-1,many,.,TRBV7-3
CASSRGTSGGGTGELFF,TGCGCCAGCAGCCGGGGGACTAGCGGGGGTGGAACCGGGGAGCTGTTTTTT,TRBJ2-2,many,TRBD2,TRBV4-1
CASSQQAGAPETQYF,TGCGCCAGCAGCCAGCAAGCGGGGGCCCCGGAGACCCAGTACTTC,TRBJ2-5,few,TRBD2,TRBV4-3
CASSVEGRVTEAFF,TGTGCCAGCAGCGTAGAGGGCAGGGTCACTGAAGCTTTCTTT,TRBJ1-1,many,.,TRBV9
CATSRAGGNNQPQHF,TGTGCCACCAGTAGGGCCGGGGGAAACAATCAGCCCCAGCATTTT,TRBJ1-5,few,.,TRBV24-1
CATSSDGTGTYGYTF,TGTGCCACCAGCAGCGATGGCACGGGCACCTATGGCTACACCTTC,TRBJ1-2,many,.,TRBV15
CSATQLSNQPQHF,TGCAGTGCTACCCAGCTTAGCAATCAGCCCCAGCATTTT,TRBJ1-5,few,.,TRBV20-1
CSSRVYNEQFF,TGCAGTTCTAGAGTTTACAATGAGCAGTTCTTC,TRBJ2-1,.,.,TRBV20-1
CASTRWAGDNTEAFF,TGTGCCAGCACCAGGTGGGCAGGGGACAACACTGAAGCTTTCTTT,TRBJ1-1,once,.,TRBV6-4
CSARDDRLISGAQHSNQPQHF,TGCAGTGCTAGAGATGATCGTTTGATCTCTGGAGCTCAACATAGCAATCAGCCCCAGCATTTT,TRBJ1-5,many,.,TRBV20-1